This T cell receptor beta chain was captured by sequencing in a study of blood T cell repertoires in COVID-19. Overall study context: COVID-19 samples from acute and convalescent phases originated in the United States, Italy and Spain. The cDNA or gDNA used as material had been derived from T cells, B-cell-depleted T cells, or PBMCs.

CDR3 size: 17 residues. V trimming: 1 base; J trimming: 4 bases; junction bases outside the gene matches: 6. The germline V gene has CDR1 LGHNA and CDR2 YNFKEQ. Original processing notes: Reference gene primer amplification gave nucleated cell count estimates. Assay: immunoSEQ multiplex PCR; the TCRdb copy retains only in-frame clones and omits some. V and J calls and clone size are given by that table; D and trimming were obtained from the DNA. The table shows about 50,000 clones, with approximately 80% occurring only once. The sequence was obtained from a human donor in a cohort sampled during active COVID-19. This chain links TRBV4-2 with TRBJ2-7, with 14 bases matching TRBD2. The sequenced sample was peripheral blood. This CDR3 reads CASSQAGTSGRGYEQYF. In DNA form, the CDR3 reads TGTGCCAGCAGCCAAGCCGGGACTAGCGGGAGAGGTTACGAGCAGTACTTC.